Below, 10 T cell receptor beta chains from the same sample are listed, as sequenced in a study of Tregs in tolerant kidney transplant recipients. These TCRs' antigens remain unknown. Profiling relied on immunoSEQ multiplex PCR, and the TCRdb table lists in-frame clones only, not all of them. The table lists over 1,500 clones, 40% to 55% of them singletons. Sequenced sample: Tregs from blood cultured with allogeneic cells. These receptors all come from a human donor in good health.

The chain joins TRBV7-2 to TRBJ2-3, with 13 bases that match TRBD2. V lost 2 bases and J lost 4; bases outside the gene matches: 6. The CDR3 loop spans 17 amino acids. The germline V gene encodes CDR1 SGHTA and CDR2 FQGNSA. CDR3 loop: CASSLLTSGGGPDTQYF. CDR3 bases: TGTGCCAGCAGCTTATTAACTAGCGGGGGGGGGCCAGATACGCAGTATTTT.

In regard to this clone: Given a far larger clone just one base away, this is likely a sequencing read error. The chain carries TRBV5-5 and TRBJ1-2; D remains ambiguous. The CDR3 has 12 amino acids. The germline V gene encodes CDR1 SGHKS and CDR2 YYEKEE (reference sequence). V was shortened by 2 bases and J by 8 bases, with 10 bases between the two germline ends. CDR3 nucleotide sequence: TGTGCCAGCAGCTTCCCCCCGAGGGGCTACACCTTC. Translation gives CASSFPPRGYTF.

In this sample, this clone is medium-sized. The chain uses TRBV4-1 and TRBJ2-1; possibly TRBD2 for D (7 bases). This CDR3 is built from 18 residues. Trimming shortened V by 2 bases and J by 0 bases, and 17 bases separated the two germline ends. Germline CDR1 is MGHRA and CDR2 is YSYEKL. In DNA form, the CDR3 reads TGCGCCAGCAGCCAACCGAGGGGGGGGGCCAGCTCCTACAATGAGCAGTTCTTC. Residues: CASSQPRGGASSYNEQFF.

This rearrangement joins TRBV11-3 to TRBJ1-1; D not resolved. The CDR3 totals 14 residues. The germline gives CDR1 SGHNT, CDR2 YENEEA. The V gene lost 4 bases and the J gene lost 4 bases, with 13 bases spanning the gap. The DNA of the CDR3 is TGTGCCAGCAGCTCCCCGGAGGGTTTCACTGAAGCTTTCTTT. Translated: CASSSPEGFTEAFF.

This clone was picked up a small number of times. This chain connects TRBV6-6 to TRBJ2-7, with TRBD1 as a possible D gene (5 bases). The length of the CDR3 is 13 residues. Trimming removed 0 bases from V and 7 bases from J, with 10 bases in between. Germline CDR1 reads MNHNY; CDR2 reads SVGAGI (reference sequence). The CDR3 sequence is CASSYSGREEQYF. CDR3 sequence (DNA): TGTGCCAGCAGTTACTCGGGCAGGGAAGAGCAGTACTTC.

Relative to its sample, this clone is large. The genes are TRBV9 and TRBJ2-1; either TRBD1 or TRBD2 may supply D (7 bases each). The CDR3 loop spans 16 amino acids. Between the trimmed V and J ends, which lost 4 bases and 4 bases, there was a span of 18 bases. The V gene's germline CDR1 is SGDLS and CDR2 YYNGEE. This CDR3 is CASSPRGGTVYNEQFF. CDR3 nucleotides: TGTGCCAGCAGCCCCAGGGGAGGGACAGTTTACAATGAGCAGTTCTTC.

This chain joins TRBV5-5 and TRBJ2-5, with D maybe TRBD1 (6 bases). The CDR3 covers 16 residues. With 2 bases removed from V and 1 base from J, the gap between germline ends came to 15 bases. The V gene's germline CDR1 is SGHKS and CDR2 YYEKEE (reference sequence). The chain's CDR3 is CASSLGETGPQETQYF. The CDR3 DNA sequence: TGTGCCAGCAGCTTAGGCGAGACAGGACCCCAAGAGACCCAGTACTTC.

V and J are TRBV6-5 and TRBJ2-7; TRBD1 might be the D (6 bases). CDR1 MNHEY and CDR2 SVGAGI come from the germline V gene. The V end was cut by 8 bases, the J end by 3 bases, with 14 bases between. The CDR3 sequence is 13 residues long. As DNA, the CDR3 is TGTGCCAGCCGCAGGGGCACAGGCTACGAGCAGTACTTC. Protein: CASRRGTGYEQYF.

The chain recombines TRBV6-5 with TRBJ2-7; D unclear. CDR3 length: 12 residues. Trimming left V 7 bases short and J 4 bases short, with 11 bases between. Germline V CDR1 and CDR2: MNHEY, SVGAGI. CDR3 sequence (DNA): TGTGCCAGCAAGTCCGTGGGATACGAGCAGTACTTC. Translating gives CASKSVGYEQYF.

The rearrangement joins TRBV5-3 to TRBJ1-2; D unresolved. TRBV5-3 is treated as an ORF (open reading frame) with a function not yet certain. The V and J ends lost 8 bases and 8 bases respectively, with 25 bases between them. This CDR3 has 15 residues. The DNA for the CDR3 is TGTGCCAGCAGTCCTCGGACGAGAACTCTGGGGGGCTACACCTTC. Amino acids: CASSPRTRTLGGYTF.